The next 16 T cell receptor beta chains were all read from a single sample in a study of regulatory T cells in long-lasting Graves disease (dated by TCRdb to the early 2020s). The library was built by means of multiplex PCR. TCRdb lists the instrument as Illumina HiSeq 4000. iRepertoire HTBI primers and Arm-PCR amplification of CDR3 regions were used to construct TCR beta libraries. The public reads were run again by TCRdb, first through fastp at Q25 and then through MiXCR, and only productive beta chains were kept. CDR3 protein duplicates are merged, each entry listing the most common genes and DNA. Present in this sample are roughly 530,000 distinct CDR3 sequences, around 16% of which were seen just once. The ten largest make up around 25% of the sample. The intended sense of this specimen's time point label: newly diagnosed GD, antithyroid drugs for less than 3 months. For both TCR sequencing and RNA sequencing, RNA was extracted from PBMCs in TRIzol.

These data were also reused for a study on T cells in Graves' hyperthyroidism and ophthalmopathy.

This material consisted of peripheral blood mononuclear cells (PBMCs), taken at new diagnosis, from a patient treated with antithyroid drugs. The receptor set was obtained from a woman aged 35-65 years with Graves disease. Donor details come from another sample of the same person, matched by shared clones.

Many counts were recorded for this clonotype. The chain links TRBV2 to TRBJ1-3; tentative D call: TRBD1 (5 bases). Germline CDR1 and CDR2: SNHLY and FYNNEI. The germline V and J ends were trimmed by 6 bases and 0 bases, with 12 bases remaining between them. The length of the CDR3 is 15 residues. The CDR3 sequence is CASRTGDVSGNTIYF. The DNA of the CDR3 is TGTGCCAGCAGAACGGGGGATGTCTCTGGAAACACCATATATTTT.

This clonotype showed up many times. This chain links TRBV5-1 with TRBJ2-3, with D unresolved. V was pared by 5 bases and J by 1 base, with 11 bases between. The CDR3 covers 14 residues. Per the germline V gene, CDR1 is SGHRS and CDR2 is YFSETQ. The chain's CDR3 is CASREQIGTDTQYF. In DNA form, the CDR3 reads TGCGCCAGCAGGGAACAGATTGGCACAGATACGCAGTATTTT. Looking up the rest from reference TRBV5-1 and TRBJ2-3 gives the full variable domain: KAGVTQTPRYLIKTRGQQVTLSCSPISGHRSVSWYQQTPGQGLQFLFEYFSETQRNKGNFPGRFSGRQFSNSRSEMNVSTLELGDSALYLCASREQIGTDTQYFGPGTRLTVL.

This clonotype was seen only a few times. The V call is TRBV19, the J call TRBJ1-1; the D gene is possibly TRBD1 (6 bases). Germline lookup yields CDR1 LNHDA and CDR2 SQIVND (reference sequence). V shed 1 base and J shed 5 bases, with 11 bases lying between them. This CDR3 has 14 residues. CDR3 coding DNA: TGTGCCAGTAGTATAGGAGGGGGGTTGACTGAAGCTTTCTTT. Translation: CASSIGGGLTEAFF.

The table lists this clonotype with many counts. This chain links TRBV10-3 with TRBJ2-1; D not certain. There are 14 residues in the CDR3. V dropped 10 bases and J dropped 0 bases, with 13 bases sitting between them. Germline V CDR1 and CDR2: ENHRY, SYGVKD. The CDR3 here is CATKGQDSYNEQFF. CDR3 sequence (DNA): TGTGCCACGAAGGGCCAAGACTCCTACAATGAGCAGTTCTTC.

This clonotype was seen many times. The J gene is TRBJ2-7, the V gene TRBV7-2; D gene ambiguous. Per germline, CDR1 SGHTA and CDR2 FQGNSA. The CDR3 is made up of 11 amino acids. Trimming cost V 5 bases and J 2 bases, with 4 bases left between them. The chain's CDR3 is CASSPTYEQYF. As DNA, the CDR3 is TGTGCCAGCAGCCCAACCTACGAGCAGTACTTC.

This clonotype was recorded a few times. This chain links TRBV24-1 with TRBJ2-1; 7 nucleotides match TRBD1. V lost 1 base and J lost 8; bases outside the gene matches: 4. The CDR3 sequence is 14 residues long. Germline V gene data show CDR1 as KGHDR and CDR2 as SFDVKD. The CDR3 loop reads CATSDFRTGDEQFF. For the CDR3, the DNA is TGTGCCACCAGTGATTTCCGAACAGGGGATGAGCAGTTCTTC.

At least ten counts were recorded for this clonotype. The chain employs TRBV9 and TRBJ1-1; 7 bases agree with TRBD1. The CDR3 runs 13 residues. V was pared by 2 bases and J by 10 bases, with 8 bases of the junction left unmatched. Germline CDR1 SGDLS, CDR2 YYNGEE. CDR3: CASSVLSTGRAFF. The DNA for the CDR3 is TGTGCCAGCAGCGTTTTATCGACAGGGCGAGCTTTCTTT.

There are many counts of this clonotype. The chain is built from TRBV18 and TRBJ1-5; no clear D gene. Germline V gene lookup returns CDR1 KGHSH and CDR2 LQKENI. The CDR3 consists of 16 residues. Trimming pared 3 bases from V and 0 bases from J, leaving 12 bases between. The CDR3 loop reads CASSPWGRGSNQPQHF. The CDR3, as DNA: TGTGCCAGCTCACCGTGGGGAAGAGGTAGCAATCAGCCCCAGCATTTT.

Comments on this clonotype: A read error is possible here, since a much larger clone lies one base away. The chain joins TRBV7-3 to TRBJ2-5; D possibly matches TRBD1 or TRBD2 (6 bases each). The CDR3 has 15 residues. Germline loops: CDR1 SGHTA, CDR2 FQGTGA. The CDR3 sequence is CANSLGGPNQETQYF. The CDR3 region has the DNA TGTGCCAACAGCTTGGGGGGCCCTAACCAAGAGACCCAGTACTTC.

In its sample, this clonotype was seen a few times. This chain links TRBV20-1 with TRBJ2-7; 7 bases match TRBD1. The CDR3 contains 16 residues. CDR1 and CDR2 (germline): DFQATT, SNEGSKA (reference sequence). J was trimmed by 4 bases and V by 0 bases; bases with no gene match: 12. CDR3 amino acids: CSARDNTPDRIYEQYF. CDR3 DNA sequence: TGCAGTGCTAGAGATAATACGCCGGACAGGATTTACGAGCAGTACTTC.

This chain links TRBV7-2 with TRBJ1-3; D unresolved. The ends were cut back, 5 bases at V and 4 bases at J, with 15 bases in the middle. Germline CDR1 reads SGHTA; CDR2 reads FQGNSA. CDR3 length: 15 residues. The CDR3 here is CASSPSGSTGNTIYF. DNA of the CDR3: TGTGCCAGCAGCCCAAGCGGGTCAACAGGAAACACCATATATTTT.

This clonotype was seen a few times. The rearrangement joins TRBV13 to TRBJ2-5, with 16 bases lining up with TRBD2. Germline values: CDR1 PRHDT, CDR2 FYEKMQ (reference sequence). The CDR3 sequence is 18 residues long. J gave up 2 bases and V 3 bases, and 6 bases lay outside the gene matches. CDR3 nucleotides: TGTGCCAGCAGCTTCGGGACTAGCGGGGGGGCCGGGCAAGAGACCCAGTACTTC. Translating gives CASSFGTSGGAGQETQYF.

The J gene is TRBJ2-7, the V gene TRBV6-9; D gene ambiguous. The CDR3 sequence is 13 residues long. V gave up 4 bases and J gave up 7 bases, with 14 bases separating them. Germline V lookup: CDR1 MNHGY, CDR2 SVAAGI. The CDR3, as DNA: TGTGCCAGCAGTTTGGGTAAATCGGGTGAGCAGTACTTC. This translates into CASSLGKSGEQYF.

Comments on this clonotype: It may be a read error: a sequence one base away is much more abundant. V is TRBV5-1 and J is TRBJ1-2; D perhaps matches TRBD1 (5 bases). The CDR3 loop spans 13 amino acids. The ends were cut back, 4 bases at V and 4 bases at J, with 11 bases in the middle. The germline gives CDR1 SGHRS, CDR2 YFSETQ. The CDR3 DNA is TGCGCCAGCAGCATGACAGATGGCTATGGCTACACCTTC. Encoded protein: CASSMTDGYGYTF.

This clonotype was seen ten or more times. This chain connects TRBV12-5 to TRBJ2-7, with no clear D. The CDR3 covers 13 residues. V was clipped by 6 bases and J by 5 bases, with 14 bases between them. Germline CDR1 is LGHNT and CDR2 is FRNRAP. CDR3 in amino acids: CASGLGSENEQYF. Here the CDR3 DNA reads TGTGCTAGTGGACTTGGGTCGGAAAACGAGCAGTACTTC.

This clonotype was counted only a few times. The junction departs from the called germline gene at one end, perhaps through a read error. For the CDR3, the DNA is TGCAGCGTCGAAGGGGGGGCCTGGAACACTGAAGCTTTCTTT. This sequence encodes CSVEGGAWNTEAFF. V and J are TRBV29-1 and TRBJ1-1; D is possibly TRBD1 (6 bases). The CDR3 contains 14 residues. The germline CDR1 and CDR2 sequences are SQVTM and ANQGSEA. Complete variable domain (other parts from reference TRBV29-1 and TRBJ1-1): SAVISQKPSRDICQRGTSLTIQCQVDSQVTMMFWYRQQPGQSLTLIATANQGSEATYESGFVIDKFPISRPNLTFSTLTVSNMSPEDSSIYLCSVEGGAWNTEAFFGQGTRLTVV.